This T cell receptor (beta chain) stems from a study of blood T cell repertoires in COVID-19. Whole-study context: The United States, Italy and Spain were the sources of the acute and convalescent COVID-19 samples. PBMCs, B-cell-depleted T cells, or T cells were the source of the cDNA or gDNA that made up the material.

Source study methods: Estimation of nucleated cell counts relied on the amplification of reference gene primers. Clones were sequenced by immunoSEQ multiplex PCR, and TCRdb holds only the in-frame ones, with some missing. That table is the source of V, J and clone size, and D and trimming were worked out from the DNA. This table has 310,000 or so clones, roughly nine tenths appearing once. The germline gives CDR1 LNHDA, CDR2 SQIVND (reference sequence). CDR3 size: 14 residues. V trimming: 6 bases; J trimming: 8 bases; junction bases outside the gene matches: 10. Sequenced sample: peripheral blood. This TCR derives from a man younger than 35 who had recovered from COVID-19. The chain has TRBV19 and TRBJ1-2; 9 bases map to TRBD1. This CDR3 is CASRTTTGGAGYTF. The CDR3 nucleotides are TGTGCCAGTAGGACGACAACAGGGGGCGCGGGCTACACCTTC.